What follows are 7 T cell receptor beta chains derived from one specimen sequenced in a study of T-cell reconstitution after alpha-beta-depleted transplantation in children. Unique molecular identifiers were used in preparing the TCRbeta library. MiXCR, run by TCRdb on the PCR reads, gives a single entry per CDR3 protein. The table shows about 500,000 distinct CDR3 sequences, with about 10% occurring only once. Here the sequenced sample was PBMCs, mostly from graft donor cells, taken 180 days after TCRalphabeta/CD19-depleted stem cell transplant. The receptors were sampled from a female patient aged 2-10 years who had a stem cell transplant for aplastic anemia, so the T cells may come from the graft donor.

This chain joins TRBV7-9 and TRBJ1-5; tentative D call: TRBD1 (6 bases). The CDR3 length is 14 residues. The V gene lost 4 bases and the J gene lost 2 bases, with 9 bases spanning the gap. Germline assignment: CDR1 SEHNR and CDR2 FQNEAQ (reference sequence). CDR3 sequence (DNA): TGTGCCAGCAGCTCAGGGGCGGGCAATCAGCCCCAGCATTTT. It codes for CASSSGAGNQPQHF.

This sequence joins TRBV6-1 and TRBJ2-7; 9 nucleotides line up with TRBD1. The CDR3 is made up of 15 amino acids. V trimming: 7 bases; J trimming: 4 bases; junction bases outside the gene matches: 11. CDR1 is MNHNS and CDR2 is SASEGT in the germline V gene. CDR3 nucleotide sequence: TGTGCCAGCACTAACGGGGGACAGGGATCATACGAGCAGTACTTC. Protein: CASTNGGQGSYEQYF.

The V gene is TRBV4-1, the J gene TRBJ2-7; 9 bases align to TRBD2. CDR1 and CDR2 (germline): MGHRA, YSYEKL. The CDR3 length is 16 residues. Trimming removed 1 base from V and 4 bases from J; junction bases left unmatched: 8. The CDR3 is CASSQVSREGSYEQYF. As DNA, the CDR3 is TGCGCCAGCAGCCAAGTTTCGCGGGAGGGCTCATACGAGCAGTACTTC.

The rearrangement uses TRBV7-9 and TRBJ2-7, with TRBD1 identical over 8 bases. The CDR3 extends over 14 amino acids. CDR1 SEHNR and CDR2 FQNEAQ come from the germline V gene (reference sequence). With 4 bases clipped from V and 4 bases from J, the junction kept 6 bases outside the gene matches. CDR3 amino acids: CASSYRQGTYEQYF. The CDR3 nucleotides read TGTGCCAGCAGCTACCGACAGGGGACATACGAGCAGTACTTC.

In its sample, this clonotype was seen a few times. V gene TRBV20-1 combines with J gene TRBJ2-1; weak D call: TRBD2 (6 bases). V lost 3 bases and J lost 0, with 12 bases in between. Germline values: CDR1 DFQATT, CDR2 SNEGSKA (reference sequence). The CDR3 is made up of 15 amino acids. Here the CDR3 reads CSASLAGFSYNEQFF. The CDR3 DNA reads as TGCAGTGCTAGTTTGGCGGGGTTCTCCTACAATGAGCAGTTCTTC.

This clonotype was observed many times. This chain links TRBV6-2 or TRBV6-3 with TRBJ1-5; D is possibly TRBD1 (6 bases). Germline V gene sequence: CDR1 MNHEY, CDR2 SVGEGT. Deletions cut 5 bases from V and 2 bases from J, with 13 bases between. The CDR3 covers 15 residues. The CDR3 protein is CASSGHRAGNQPQHF. CDR3 nucleotides: TGTGCCAGCAGTGGTCACAGGGCCGGCAATCAGCCCCAGCATTTT.

The rearrangement links TRBV7-8 to TRBJ2-2; unclear D gene. Per the germline V gene, CDR1 is SGHVS and CDR2 is FQNEAQ. The CDR3 loop spans 15 amino acids. Trimming removed 0 bases at V and 1 base at J, with 6 bases between. The CDR3 sequence: CASSLALGNTGELFF. The CDR3, as DNA: TGTGCCAGCAGCTTAGCGCTAGGGAACACCGGGGAGCTGTTTTTT.